The sequence of this TCR beta chain was determined in a study of T cell responses to AZD1222 COVID-19 vaccine. Concerning this clone itself: Its cognate antigen is unknown.

General study results and limits: Close to half of all spike-specific TCRs reportedly target regions of the variants that are unmutated. The breadth and depth of Spike-specific TCRs increased once two AZD1222 doses had been given. At baseline, just 6 or 7 AZD1222 recipients tested seropositive. All repertoire sampling was performed exclusively after the peak T cell response.

Some clones are missing from TCRdb's copy, which holds only in-frame ones; the method was immunoSEQ multiplex PCR. Of about 140,000 clones in the sample, about 92% were seen once. After removal of 3 bases from V and 1 base from J, the junction contained 7 bases not matched to a gene. CDR1 is SGHDN, CDR2 FVKESK, per germline. The CDR3 is 16 amino acids. The specimen was peripheral blood, collected on day 0 of AZD1222 vaccination. The genes are TRBV14 and TRBJ2-5; 8 bases match TRBD2. The TCR comes from an adult in good health. CDR3 in DNA: TGTGCCAGCAGCCAGCTTAGCGGGGCCCGCCAAGAGACCCAGTACTTC. This codes for CASSQLSGARQETQYF. Based on the CDR3 plus reference TRBV14 and TRBJ2-5, the full variable domain is EAGVTQFPSHSVIEKGQTVTLRCDPISGHDNLYWYRRVMGKEIKFLLHFVKESKQDESGMPNNRFLAERTGGTYSTLKVQPAELEDSGVYFCASSQLSGARQETQYFGPGTRLLVL.